In its sample, the clone carrying this T cell receptor beta chain was seen a few times. This entry belongs to a study of patients with pleural tuberculosis. MiXCR was run by TCRdb on the reads, yielding one entry per CDR3 protein. Here the sample spans around 50,000 distinct CDR3 sequences, 6% to 9.5% being singletons. This CDR3 has 13 amino acids. Trimming took 7 bases from V and 6 from J, leaving 13 bases between them. Germline V lookup: CDR1 LGHNT, CDR2 FRNRAP. The clonotype originates from a human donor with pleural tuberculosis. The genes are TRBV12-5 and TRBJ2-4; D possibly uses TRBD1 or TRBD2 (5 bases each). The CDR3 loop reads CASALGDGNIQYF. CDR3 DNA sequence: TGTGCTAGTGCCTTGGGGGACGGAAACATTCAGTACTTC.